This T cell receptor beta chain was captured in a study of beta chain features in type 1 diabetes. The entirety of the isolated RNA underwent reverse transcription, so expressed TCRB transcripts were sequenced. The method was immunoSEQ multiplex PCR; TCRdb's version includes in-frame clones alone and lacks a portion of them. The profile shows approximately 240,000 clones, 16% of them singletons. Germline loops: CDR1 MDHEN, CDR2 SYDVKM. The CDR3 consists of 16 residues. The V and J ends lost 2 bases and 1 base, in that order; junction bases with no gene match: 6. This clone was seen a few times. As yet, its antigen is unknown. Study-level results: TCRB CDR3s were moderately but significantly shorter in Type 1 diabetes patients in all four CD4+ subsets.

This receptor was taken from a young man with type 1 diabetes. Sequencing used naive CD4+ T cells from blood. The chain employs TRBV28 and TRBJ2-5; 8 positions agree with TRBD1. The CDR3 sequence: CASSLAGQGRQETQYF. The CDR3 DNA reads as TGTGCCAGCAGTTTAGCAGGACAGGGACGCCAAGAGACCCAGTACTTC.